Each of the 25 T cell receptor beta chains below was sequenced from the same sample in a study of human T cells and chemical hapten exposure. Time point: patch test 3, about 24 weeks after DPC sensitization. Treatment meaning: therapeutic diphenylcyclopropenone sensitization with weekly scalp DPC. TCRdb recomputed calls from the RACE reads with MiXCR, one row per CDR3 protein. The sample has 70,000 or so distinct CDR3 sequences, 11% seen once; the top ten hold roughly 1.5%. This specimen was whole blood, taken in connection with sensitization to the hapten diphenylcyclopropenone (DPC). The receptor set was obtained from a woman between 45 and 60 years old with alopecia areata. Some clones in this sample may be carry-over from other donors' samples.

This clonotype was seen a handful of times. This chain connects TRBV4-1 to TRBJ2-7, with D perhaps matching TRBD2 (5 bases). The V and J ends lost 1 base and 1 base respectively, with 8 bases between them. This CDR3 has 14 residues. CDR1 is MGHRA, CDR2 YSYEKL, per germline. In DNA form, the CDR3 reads TGCGCCAGCAGCCAAGGACCGGGGTCCTACGAGCAGTACTTC. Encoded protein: CASSQGPGSYEQYF.

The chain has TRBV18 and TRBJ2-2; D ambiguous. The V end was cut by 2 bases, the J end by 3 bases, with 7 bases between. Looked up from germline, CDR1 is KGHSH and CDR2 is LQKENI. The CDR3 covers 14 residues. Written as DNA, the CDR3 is TGTGCCAGCTCACCATACACAGACACCGGGGAGCTGTTTTTT. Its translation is CASSPYTDTGELFF.

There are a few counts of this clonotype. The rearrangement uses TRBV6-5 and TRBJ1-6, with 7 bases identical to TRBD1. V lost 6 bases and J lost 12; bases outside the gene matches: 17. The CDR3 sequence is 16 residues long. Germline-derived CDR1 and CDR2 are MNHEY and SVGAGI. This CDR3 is CASSWTLRGSVRPLHF. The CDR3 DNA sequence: TGTGCCAGCAGCTGGACCCTCAGGGGGTCCGTACGACCCCTCCACTTT.

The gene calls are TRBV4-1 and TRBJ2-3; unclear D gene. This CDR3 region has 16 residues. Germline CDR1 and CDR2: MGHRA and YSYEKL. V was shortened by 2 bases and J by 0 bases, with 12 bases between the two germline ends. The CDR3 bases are TGCGCCAGCAGCCAAAGGGTTACTTCAAGCACAGATACGCAGTATTTT. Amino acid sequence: CASSQRVTSSTDTQYF.

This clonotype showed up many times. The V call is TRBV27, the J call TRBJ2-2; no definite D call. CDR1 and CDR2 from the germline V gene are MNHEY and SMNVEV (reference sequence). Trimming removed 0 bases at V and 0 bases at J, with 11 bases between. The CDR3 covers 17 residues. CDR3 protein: CASSLSTGHTNTGELFF. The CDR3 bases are TGTGCCAGCAGTTTATCGACTGGGCATACGAACACCGGGGAGCTGTTTTTT.

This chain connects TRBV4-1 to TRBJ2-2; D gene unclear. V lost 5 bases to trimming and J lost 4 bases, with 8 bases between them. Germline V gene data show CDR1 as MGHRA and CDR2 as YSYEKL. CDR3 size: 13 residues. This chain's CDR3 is CASSDATTGELFF. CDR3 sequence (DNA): TGCGCCAGCAGCGATGCTACCACCGGGGAGCTGTTTTTT.

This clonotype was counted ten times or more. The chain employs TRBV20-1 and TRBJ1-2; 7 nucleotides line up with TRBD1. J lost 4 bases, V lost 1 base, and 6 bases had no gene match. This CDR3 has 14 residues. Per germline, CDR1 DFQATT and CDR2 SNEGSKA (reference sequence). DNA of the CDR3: TGCAGTGCTAGAGCCTCCCGGGACAGCTATGGCTACACCTTC. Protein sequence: CSARASRDSYGYTF.

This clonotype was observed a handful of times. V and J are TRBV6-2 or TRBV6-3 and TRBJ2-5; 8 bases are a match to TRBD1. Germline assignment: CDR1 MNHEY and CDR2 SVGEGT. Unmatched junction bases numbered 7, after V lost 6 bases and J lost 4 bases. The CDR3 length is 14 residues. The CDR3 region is CASSSTGGRETQYF. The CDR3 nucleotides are TGTGCCAGCAGCTCCACAGGGGGAAGAGAGACCCAGTACTTC.

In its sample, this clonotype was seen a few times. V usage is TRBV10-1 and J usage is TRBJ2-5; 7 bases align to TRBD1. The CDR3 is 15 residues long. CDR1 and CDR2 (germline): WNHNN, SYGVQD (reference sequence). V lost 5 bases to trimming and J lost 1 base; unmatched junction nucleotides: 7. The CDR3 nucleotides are TGCGCCAGCAGTCCCGGGACAGCATCCCAAGAGACCCAGTACTTC. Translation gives CASSPGTASQETQYF.

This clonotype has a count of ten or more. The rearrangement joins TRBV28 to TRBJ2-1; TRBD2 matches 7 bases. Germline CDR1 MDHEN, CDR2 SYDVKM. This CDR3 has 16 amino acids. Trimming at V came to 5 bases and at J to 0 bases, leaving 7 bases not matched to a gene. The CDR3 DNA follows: TGTGCCAGCAGTCTTTCTAGCGGAGCCTCCTACAATGAGCAGTTCTTC. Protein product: CASSLSSGASYNEQFF. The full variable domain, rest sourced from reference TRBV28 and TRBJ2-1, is DVKVTQSSRYLVKRTGEKVFLECVQDMDHENMFWYRQDPGLGLRLIYFSYDVKMKEKGDIPEGYSVSREKKERFSLILESASTNQTSMYLCASSLSSGASYNEQFFGPGTRLTVL.

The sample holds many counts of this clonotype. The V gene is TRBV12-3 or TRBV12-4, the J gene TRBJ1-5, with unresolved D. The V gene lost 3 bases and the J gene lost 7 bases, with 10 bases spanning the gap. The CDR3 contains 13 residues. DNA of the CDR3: TGTGCCAGCAGTTTTAAGCGAGGGCAGCCCCAGCATTTT. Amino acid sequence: CASSFKRGQPQHF.

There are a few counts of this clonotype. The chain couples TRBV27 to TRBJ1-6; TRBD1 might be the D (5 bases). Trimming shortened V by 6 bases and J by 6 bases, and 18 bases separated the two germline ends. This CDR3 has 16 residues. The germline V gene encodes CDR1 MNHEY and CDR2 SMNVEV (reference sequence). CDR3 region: CASSPLGGMANSPLHF. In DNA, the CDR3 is TGTGCCAGCAGCCCCCTGGGGGGTATGGCTAATTCACCCCTCCACTTT.

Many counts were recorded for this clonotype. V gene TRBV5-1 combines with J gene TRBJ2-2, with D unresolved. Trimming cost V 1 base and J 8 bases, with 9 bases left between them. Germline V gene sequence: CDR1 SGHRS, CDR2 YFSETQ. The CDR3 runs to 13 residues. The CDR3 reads CASSLQHPGELFF. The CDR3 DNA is TGCGCCAGCAGCTTGCAACACCCGGGGGAGCTGTTTTTT. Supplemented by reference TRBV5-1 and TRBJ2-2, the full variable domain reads KAGVTQTPRYLIKTRGQQVTLSCSPISGHRSVSWYQQTPGQGLQFLFEYFSETQRNKGNFPGRFSGRQFSNSRSEMNVSTLELGDSALYLCASSLQHPGELFFGEGSRLTVL.

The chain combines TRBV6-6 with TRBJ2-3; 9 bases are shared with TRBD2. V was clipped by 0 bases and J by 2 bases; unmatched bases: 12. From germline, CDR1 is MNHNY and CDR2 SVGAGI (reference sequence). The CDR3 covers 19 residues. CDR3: CASSYSLSPEREDTDTQYF. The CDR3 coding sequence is TGTGCCAGCAGTTACTCTCTCTCTCCTGAGCGGGAGGACACAGATACGCAGTATTTT.

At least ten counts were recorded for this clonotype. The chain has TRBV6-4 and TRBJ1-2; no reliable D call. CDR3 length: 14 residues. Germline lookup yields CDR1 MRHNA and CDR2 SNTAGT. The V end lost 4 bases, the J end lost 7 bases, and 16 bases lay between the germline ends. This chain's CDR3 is CASSAVLGLSGYTF. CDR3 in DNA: TGTGCCAGCAGTGCCGTGTTAGGTCTCTCTGGCTACACCTTC.

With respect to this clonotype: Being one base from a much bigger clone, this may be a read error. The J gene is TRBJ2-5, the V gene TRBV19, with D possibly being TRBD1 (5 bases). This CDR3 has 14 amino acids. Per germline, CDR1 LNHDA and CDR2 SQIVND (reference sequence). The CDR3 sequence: CASSINGGQETHYF. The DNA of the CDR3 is TGTGCCAGTAGTATAAACGGCGGACAAGAGACCCATTACTTC.

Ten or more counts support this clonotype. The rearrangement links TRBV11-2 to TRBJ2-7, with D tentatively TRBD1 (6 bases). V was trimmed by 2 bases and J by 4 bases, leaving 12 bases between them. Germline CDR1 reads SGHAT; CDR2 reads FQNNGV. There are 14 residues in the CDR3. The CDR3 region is CASSLLKQGYEQYF. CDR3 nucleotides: TGTGCCAGCAGCTTACTAAAACAGGGTTACGAGCAGTACTTC.

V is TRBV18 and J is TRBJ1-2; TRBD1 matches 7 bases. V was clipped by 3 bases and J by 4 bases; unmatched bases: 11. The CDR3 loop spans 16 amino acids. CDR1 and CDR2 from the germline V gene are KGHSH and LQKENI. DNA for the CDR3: TGTGCCAGCTCACCGACGGGGACCCAGGGGGGCTATGGCTACACCTTC. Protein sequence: CASSPTGTQGGYGYTF.

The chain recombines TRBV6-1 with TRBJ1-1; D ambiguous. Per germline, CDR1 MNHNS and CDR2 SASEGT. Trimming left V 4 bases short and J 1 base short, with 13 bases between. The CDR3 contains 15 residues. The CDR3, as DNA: TGTGCCAGCAGTGCATCCCTGAGGAAGAACACTGAAGCTTTCTTT. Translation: CASSASLRKNTEAFF.

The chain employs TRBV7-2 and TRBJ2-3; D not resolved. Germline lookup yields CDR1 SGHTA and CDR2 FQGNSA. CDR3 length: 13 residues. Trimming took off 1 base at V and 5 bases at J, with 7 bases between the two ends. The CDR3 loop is CASSLEVVDTQYF. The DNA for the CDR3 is TGTGCCAGCAGCTTAGAGGTAGTAGATACGCAGTATTTT.

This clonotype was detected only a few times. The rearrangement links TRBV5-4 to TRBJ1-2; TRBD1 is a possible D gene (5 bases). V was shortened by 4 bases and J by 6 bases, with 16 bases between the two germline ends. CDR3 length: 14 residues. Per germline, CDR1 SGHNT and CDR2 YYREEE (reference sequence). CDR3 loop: CASSPGVMGHGYTF. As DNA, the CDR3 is TGTGCCAGCAGCCCCGGGGTCATGGGGCATGGCTACACCTTC.

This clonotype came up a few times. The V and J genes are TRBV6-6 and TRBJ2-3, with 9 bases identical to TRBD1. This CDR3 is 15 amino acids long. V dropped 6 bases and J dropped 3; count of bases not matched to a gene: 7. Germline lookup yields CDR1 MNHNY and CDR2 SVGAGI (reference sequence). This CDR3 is CASSRDRGVTDTQYF. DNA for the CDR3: TGTGCCAGCAGCAGAGACAGGGGGGTTACAGATACGCAGTATTTT.

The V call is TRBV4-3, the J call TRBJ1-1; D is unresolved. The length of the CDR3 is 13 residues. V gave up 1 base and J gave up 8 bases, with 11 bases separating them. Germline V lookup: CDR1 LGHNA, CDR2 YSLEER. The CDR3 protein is CASSQALPGEAFF. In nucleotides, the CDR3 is TGCGCCAGCAGCCAAGCATTGCCGGGAGAAGCTTTCTTT.

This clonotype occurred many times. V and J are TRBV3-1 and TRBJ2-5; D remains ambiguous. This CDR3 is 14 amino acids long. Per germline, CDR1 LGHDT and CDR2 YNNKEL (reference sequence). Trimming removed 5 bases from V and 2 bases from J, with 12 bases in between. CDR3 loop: CASSTVGLQETQYF. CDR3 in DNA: TGTGCCAGCAGCACGGTGGGTTTACAAGAGACCCAGTACTTC.

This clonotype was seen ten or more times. The CDR3 protein is CATSDLMRWADEQFF. CDR3 DNA sequence: TGTGCCACCAGTGATTTGATGCGGTGGGCCGATGAGCAGTTCTTC. The chain recombines TRBV24-1 with TRBJ2-1; D unresolved. Trimming took off 0 bases at V and 8 bases at J, with 13 bases between the two ends. There are 15 residues in the CDR3. Germline V gene lookup returns CDR1 KGHDR and CDR2 SFDVKD.